These 32 T cell receptor beta chains were sequenced from one sample in a study of PD-L1 blockade in urothelial cancer. Regarding time point: pretreatment peripheral blood. The repertoire was sequenced with immunoSEQ multiplex PCR; TCRdb's copy has only in-frame clones and lacks some. The profile covers tens of thousands of clones, with about 90% appearing a single time and 1.5% to 2% taken by the ten largest. The sample was PBMCs, taken around atezolizumab (anti-PD-L1) treatment. These receptors were taken from a man aged 55 to 70 with urothelial cancer.

The chain recombines TRBV27 with TRBJ2-3, with 13 bases matching TRBD2. Germline V CDR1 and CDR2: MNHEY, SMNVEV (reference sequence). CDR3 length: 16 amino acids. Losses at the gene ends were 6 bases for V and 4 bases for J; bases not matched to a gene: 7. The CDR3 reads CASSRLAGGVADTQYF. CDR3 nucleotides: TGTGCCAGCAGCCGACTAGCGGGGGGAGTAGCAGATACGCAGTATTTT.

CDR3 protein: CASSSSGDLTRVHSNQPQHF. DNA of the CDR3: TGTGCCAGCAGTTCCTCGGGGGACCTGACGAGGGTTCATAGCAATCAGCCCCAGCATTTT. The rearrangement uses TRBV28 and TRBJ1-5, with D perhaps TRBD1 (5 bases). The CDR3 covers 20 residues. Trimming shortened V by 4 bases and J by 0 bases, and 25 bases separated the two germline ends. CDR1 MDHEN and CDR2 SYDVKM come from the germline V gene. The whole variable domain, remainder taken from reference TRBV28 and TRBJ1-5, is DVKVTQSSRYLVKRTGEKVFLECVQDMDHENMFWYRQDPGLGLRLIYFSYDVKMKEKGDIPEGYSVSREKKERFSLILESASTNQTSMYLCASSSSGDLTRVHSNQPQHFGDGTRLSIL.

The chain's CDR3 is CASSPSGKLIEQYF. The CDR3 region has the DNA TGTGCCAGCAGCCCCTCGGGGAAGCTGATCGAGCAGTACTTC. V gene TRBV5-4 combines with J gene TRBJ2-7; TRBD2 might be the D (5 bases). The CDR3 spans 14 residues. Trimming took off 4 bases at V and 6 bases at J, with 17 bases between the two ends. Per the germline V gene, CDR1 is SGHNT and CDR2 is YYREEE (reference sequence).

J is TRBJ2-1 and V is TRBV4-2; D is undetermined. Germline CDR1 LGHNA, CDR2 YNFKEQ. This CDR3 comprises 16 residues. The ends were cut back, 4 bases at V and 0 bases at J, with 13 bases in the middle. CDR3 sequence reads: CASSPSPWSSYNEQFF. CDR3 nucleotides: TGTGCCAGCAGCCCGTCGCCATGGAGCTCCTACAATGAGCAGTTCTTC.

V gene TRBV4-1 combines with J gene TRBJ1-5; no definite D call. This CDR3 comprises 14 residues. Germline CDR1 reads MGHRA; CDR2 reads YSYEKL. Trimming stripped 0 bases from V and 7 bases from J, with 10 bases between. CDR3 in amino acids: CASSQDLTKQPQHF. The CDR3 nucleotides are TGCGCCAGCAGCCAAGATCTGACAAAGCAGCCCCAGCATTTT.

The V gene is TRBV25-1, the J gene TRBJ2-2; D may be TRBD2 (6 bases). This CDR3 comprises 14 residues. Germline lookup yields CDR1 MGHDK and CDR2 SYGVNS. V lost 8 bases and J 1 base, leaving 11 bases between the germline ends. The DNA of the CDR3 is TGTGCCAGCTCCGGGACTGTGAACACCGGGGAGCTGTTTTTT. Amino acid sequence: CASSGTVNTGELFF.

This rearrangement joins TRBV28 to TRBJ2-3; 7 positions match TRBD1. V lost 5 bases, J lost 2 bases, and 7 bases stayed unmatched. From germline, CDR1 is MDHEN and CDR2 SYDVKM. CDR3 length: 15 residues. Here the CDR3 DNA reads TGTGCCAGCAGTACAAACAGGGGTTCCACAGATACGCAGTATTTT. The encoded protein is CASSTNRGSTDTQYF.

This sequence joins TRBV4-2 and TRBJ2-7; D is unresolved. Germline CDR1 and CDR2: LGHNA and YNFKEQ. V was pared by 0 bases and J by 3 bases, with 6 bases between. The CDR3 is 13 amino acids. The CDR3 reads CASSQERGYEQYF. Here the CDR3 DNA reads TGTGCCAGCAGCCAAGAGAGAGGCTACGAGCAGTACTTC.

The V call is TRBV19, the J call TRBJ2-7; 7 bases match TRBD1. The CDR3 contains 13 residues. Trimming removed 5 bases from V and 1 base from J; junction bases left unmatched: 2. Germline CDR1 and CDR2: LNHDA and SQIVND (reference sequence). The CDR3 reads CASSEQGSYEQYF. CDR3 bases: TGTGCCAGTAGTGAACAGGGGTCCTACGAGCAGTACTTC.

The chain couples TRBV30 to TRBJ1-1; 10 bases are shared with TRBD1. Trimming removed 4 bases from V and 11 bases from J; junction bases left unmatched: 1. Per the germline V gene, CDR1 is GTSNPN and CDR2 is SVGIG (reference sequence). The CDR3 sequence is 10 residues long. The CDR3 nucleotides are TGTGCCTGGAAGGGACAGGGGGCTTTCTTT. As protein: CAWKGQGAFF.

This chain links TRBV13 with TRBJ2-7, with 8 bases that match TRBD1. The CDR3 spans 14 residues. The ends lost 3 bases at V and 6 bases at J; junction bases unmatched: 7. The germline CDR1 and CDR2 sequences are PRHDT and FYEKMQ (reference sequence). CDR3 loop: CASSFSGGVGEQYF. The CDR3 coding sequence is TGTGCCAGCAGCTTTTCAGGGGGCGTGGGCGAGCAGTACTTC.

The chain couples TRBV21-1 to TRBJ2-7; the listed D gene, TRBD1, was not tested against the DNA. TRBV21-1 is a pseudogene. This CDR3 is 16 amino acids long. The CDR3 reads CASSKVKGGQNYEQYF. Written as DNA, the CDR3 is TGTGCCAGCAGCAAAGTAAAGGGGGGACAGAACTACGAGCAGTACTTC.

The DNA for the CDR3 is TGCAGCGCCACCGTTGGCGTGGGAGTCTCCTACGAGCAGTACTTC. Protein product: CSATVGVGVSYEQYF. The V call is TRBV29-1, the J call TRBJ2-7; D perhaps matches TRBD2 (5 bases). Germline-derived CDR1 and CDR2 are SQVTM and ANQGSEA. V lost 7 bases and J lost 0, with 19 bases in between. The CDR3 totals 15 residues.

The sample holds a few counts of this clone. V is TRBV7-9 and J is TRBJ1-6; TRBD1 is a possible D gene (5 bases). CDR3 length: 16 amino acids. CDR1 and CDR2 from the germline V gene are SEHNR and FQNEAQ (reference sequence). V was trimmed by 0 bases and J by 5 bases, leaving 11 bases between them. CDR3 nucleotides: TGTGCCAGCAGCTTAGCAGGGGCTCGGCATAATTCACCCCTCCACTTT. Translating gives CASSLAGARHNSPLHF.

The rearrangement joins TRBV7-2 to TRBJ2-3; 11 positions match TRBD2. Germline CDR1 and CDR2: SGHTA and FQGNSA. The CDR3 contains 19 residues. J gave up 6 bases and V 1 base, and 15 bases lay outside the gene matches. The CDR3 DNA is TGTGCCAGCAGCTTAGACGGGCCCCCTAGCGGGGGGAAGGGGGATACGCAGTATTTT. Translation gives CASSLDGPPSGGKGDTQYF.

The rearrangement joins TRBV30 to TRBJ2-2; D gene ambiguous. The germline CDR1 and CDR2 sequences are GTSNPN and SVGIG (reference sequence). The length of the CDR3 is 14 residues. The V gene lost 0 bases and the J gene lost 5 bases, with 10 bases spanning the gap. The CDR3 is CAWSVKASTGELFF. DNA for the CDR3: TGTGCCTGGAGTGTAAAAGCCTCAACCGGGGAGCTGTTTTTT.

This clone was observed a single time. The V gene is TRBV6-5, the J gene TRBJ1-4; 7 bases match TRBD1. The CDR3 has 16 residues. Trimming took 6 bases from V and 0 from J; bases not matched to a gene: 7. CDR1 MNHEY and CDR2 SVGAGI come from the germline V gene. The CDR3 loop is CASSYHRGATNEKLFF. Written as DNA, the CDR3 is TGTGCCAGCAGCTACCACAGGGGTGCAACTAATGAAAAACTGTTTTTT.

This chain joins TRBV27 and TRBJ2-5; 7 positions match TRBD2. Looked up from germline, CDR1 is MNHEY and CDR2 is SMNVEV (reference sequence). CDR3 length: 13 amino acids. Trimming cost V 3 bases and J 4 bases; bases outside gene matches: 2. CDR3 in amino acids: CASSLTSPETQYF. The CDR3, as DNA: TGTGCCAGCAGTTTGACTAGCCCAGAGACCCAGTACTTC.

The sample holds one count of this clone. The CDR3 DNA sequence: TGTGCCAGTAGTCCCCTGGCGGGGGGGTCCTACGAGCAGTACTTC. It specifies CASSPLAGGSYEQYF. This chain connects TRBV19 to TRBJ2-7; TRBD2 aligns across 9 bases. Germline loops: CDR1 LNHDA, CDR2 SQIVND (reference sequence). J was trimmed by 1 base and V by 5 bases; bases with no gene match: 6. The CDR3 is 15 amino acids.

This chain uses TRBV30 with TRBJ1-2; D gene ambiguous. The CDR3 runs 14 residues. Germline V gives CDR1 GTSNPN, CDR2 SVGIG (reference sequence). The V end was cut by 2 bases, the J end by 3 bases, with 13 bases between. CDR3 in DNA: TGTGCCTGGAGTCCCGAGGATTGGGACTATGGCTACACCTTC. Encoded protein: CAWSPEDWDYGYTF.

The chain joins TRBV6-5 to TRBJ2-7; 7 positions agree with TRBD2. With 0 bases clipped from V and 0 bases from J, the junction kept 2 bases outside the gene matches. Germline lookup yields CDR1 MNHEY and CDR2 SVGAGI. The CDR3 runs 15 residues. The DNA of the CDR3 is TGTGCCAGCAGTTACTCGAAGCGGGGCTCCTACGAGCAGTACTTC. It encodes CASSYSKRGSYEQYF.

The V call is TRBV5-1, the J call TRBJ2-1, with D tentatively TRBD2 (7 bases). Per germline, CDR1 SGHRS and CDR2 YFSETQ. This CDR3 comprises 14 residues. The ends were cut back, 5 bases at V and 7 bases at J, with 16 bases in the middle. The CDR3 protein is CASSGQSGGNEQFF. For the CDR3, the DNA is TGCGCCAGCAGTGGACAGTCCGGGGGGAATGAGCAGTTCTTC.

The chain has TRBV5-5 and TRBJ2-7; weak D call: TRBD1 (6 bases). CDR1 SGHKS and CDR2 YYEKEE come from the germline V gene (reference sequence). V was trimmed by 4 bases and J by 6 bases, leaving 20 bases between them. This CDR3 is 15 amino acids long. The CDR3: CASSIDGTSLVEQYF. For the CDR3, the DNA is TGTGCCAGCAGCATAGACGGGACATCACTGGTCGAGCAGTACTTC.

The table lists this clone with a few counts. The chain carries TRBV7-9 and TRBJ1-1, with D tentatively TRBD1 (5 bases). This CDR3 spans 16 amino acids. The V end lost 0 bases, the J end lost 1 base, and 12 bases lay between the germline ends. Germline CDR1 is SEHNR and CDR2 is FQNEAQ (reference sequence). For the CDR3, the DNA is TGTGCCAGCAGCTTAGCAAAGGGACTTCCGAACACTGAAGCTTTCTTT. As protein: CASSLAKGLPNTEAFF.

V and J are TRBV6-5 and TRBJ2-5, with D possibly being TRBD1 (6 bases). Trimming took 6 bases from V and 4 from J, leaving 18 bases between them. Germline CDR1 is MNHEY and CDR2 is SVGAGI. The CDR3 runs 15 residues. The DNA for the CDR3 is TGTGCCAGCAGCTTAAACGGACAGTCAGGAGAGACCCAGTACTTC. Translation gives CASSLNGQSGETQYF.

The J gene is TRBJ2-5, the V gene TRBV4-3; 7 nucleotides match TRBD2. The length of the CDR3 is 16 residues. The V gene's germline CDR1 is LGHNA and CDR2 YSLEER. V was pared by 1 base and J by 1 base, with 6 bases of the junction left unmatched. The CDR3 protein is CASSQVRPGGQETQYF. The CDR3 DNA follows: TGCGCCAGCAGCCAAGTTCGGCCGGGAGGCCAAGAGACCCAGTACTTC.

V gene TRBV11-2 combines with J gene TRBJ2-3, with D possibly matching TRBD1 (6 bases). Per germline, CDR1 SGHAT and CDR2 FQNNGV. The CDR3 consists of 13 residues. The V end lost 4 bases, the J end lost 5 bases, and 10 bases lay between the germline ends. The CDR3 DNA reads TGTGCCAGCAGCTCGCAGGGGCAAGATACGCAGTATTTT. Protein: CASSSQGQDTQYF. Combining the CDR3 with reference TRBV11-2 and TRBJ2-3 gives the whole variable domain EAGVAQSPRYKIIEKRQSVAFWCNPISGHATLYWYQQILGQGPKLLIQFQNNGVVDDSQLPKDRFSAERLKGVDSTLKIQPAKLEDSAVYLCASSSQGQDTQYFGPGTRLTVL.

The chain carries TRBV18 and TRBJ2-1, with 8 bases matching TRBD1. The CDR3 contains 16 residues. J lost 5 bases, V lost 2 bases, and 8 bases had no gene match. Germline CDR1 and CDR2: KGHSH and LQKENI. The CDR3 spells CASSPTTGAMNNEQFF. Here the CDR3 DNA reads TGTGCCAGCTCACCAACGACAGGGGCTATGAACAATGAGCAGTTCTTC. Full variable domain (missing parts from reference TRBV18 and TRBJ2-1): NAGVMQNPRHLVRRRGQEARLRCSPMKGHSHVYWYRQLPEEGLKFMVYLQKENIIDESGMPKERFSAEFPKEGPSILRIQQVVRGDSAAYFCASSPTTGAMNNEQFFGPGTRLTVL.

The V and J genes are TRBV7-9 and TRBJ2-1, with D tentatively TRBD1 (6 bases). Germline loops: CDR1 SEHNR, CDR2 FQNEAQ (reference sequence). Trimming shortened V by 2 bases and J by 9 bases, and 17 bases separated the two germline ends. The CDR3 has 15 residues. The CDR3 spells CASSLMGAIRGEQFF. The CDR3 DNA reads as TGTGCCAGCAGCTTAATGGGGGCCATTCGGGGTGAGCAGTTCTTC.

This sequence joins TRBV5-1 and TRBJ2-1, with D possibly matching TRBD1 (5 bases). CDR1 and CDR2 (germline): SGHRS, YFSETQ. Trimming pared 0 bases from V and 0 bases from J, leaving 7 bases between. The CDR3 has 15 amino acids. DNA of the CDR3: TGCGCCAGCAGCTTGGAAGGGGACTCCTACAATGAGCAGTTCTTC. It is translated as CASSLEGDSYNEQFF. The variable domain in full, completed from reference TRBV5-1 and TRBJ2-1, reads KAGVTQTPRYLIKTRGQQVTLSCSPISGHRSVSWYQQTPGQGLQFLFEYFSETQRNKGNFPGRFSGRQFSNSRSEMNVSTLELGDSALYLCASSLEGDSYNEQFFGPGTRLTVL.

The chain combines TRBV15 with TRBJ1-5; 10 nucleotides align to TRBD1. Per germline, CDR1 LNHNV and CDR2 YYDKDF (reference sequence). Trimming cost V 5 bases and J 7 bases; bases outside gene matches: 5. The CDR3 is made up of 14 amino acids. CDR3 in amino acids: CATSWGQGNQPQHF. In nucleotides, the CDR3 is TGTGCCACCAGCTGGGGACAGGGGAACCAGCCCCAGCATTTT.

The chain combines TRBV13 with TRBJ2-2, with D hard to call. The CDR3 loop spans 15 amino acids. CDR1 and CDR2 from the germline V gene are PRHDT and FYEKMQ (reference sequence). Trimming stripped 4 bases from V and 1 base from J, with 10 bases between. The CDR3 DNA is TGTGCCAGCAGCTGGCCCCCCCTGAACACCGGGGAGCTGTTTTTT. This gives the protein CASSWPPLNTGELFF. The whole variable domain, filled in from reference TRBV13 and TRBJ2-2, reads AAGVIQSPRHLIKEKRETATLKCYPIPRHDTVYWYQQGPGQDPQFLISFYEKMQSDKGSIPDRFSAQQFSDYHSELNMSSLELGDSALYFCASSWPPLNTGELFFGEGSRLTVL.